This record covers a single T cell receptor beta chain. This record comes from a study of T cell responses to AZD1222 COVID-19 vaccine. Trimming cost V 5 bases and J 0 bases, with 8 bases left between them. CDR1 is SNHLY and CDR2 is FYNNEI in the germline V gene. This CDR3 comprises 13 residues. The table came from immunoSEQ multiplex PCR; TCRdb's copy has only in-frame clones and leaves some out. The repertoire consists of about 78,000 clones, with just over 90% occurring once and the leading ten covering over 3%. The sequence was obtained from an adult who received the AZD1222 COVID-19 vaccine. This material consisted of peripheral blood, taken 28 days after the second AZD1222 dose. The V and J genes are TRBV2 and TRBJ2-7; D not certain. The CDR3 nucleotides are TGTGCCAGCAGTACCGGGTCCTCCTACGAGCAGTACTTC. This translates into CASSTGSSYEQYF.